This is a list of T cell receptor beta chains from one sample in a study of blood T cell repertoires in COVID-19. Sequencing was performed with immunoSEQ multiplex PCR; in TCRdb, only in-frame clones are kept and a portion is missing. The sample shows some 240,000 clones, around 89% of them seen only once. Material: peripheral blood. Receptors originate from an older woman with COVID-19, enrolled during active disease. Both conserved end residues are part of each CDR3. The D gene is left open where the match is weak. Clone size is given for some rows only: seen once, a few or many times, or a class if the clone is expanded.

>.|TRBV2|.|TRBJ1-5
CASSNRNVNQPQHF
TGTGCCAGCAGTAACAGGAATGTCAATCAGCCCCAGCATTTT
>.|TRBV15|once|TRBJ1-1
CATSSGTQGKAFF
TGTGCCACCAGCAGTGGGACTCAGGGTAAGGCTTTCTTT
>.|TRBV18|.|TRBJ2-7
CASSPEQLYEQYF
TGTGCCAGCTCACCAGAACAGCTCTACGAGCAGTACTTC
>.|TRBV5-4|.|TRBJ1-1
CASSLVDRRNTEAFF
TGTGCCAGCAGCTTGGTTGACAGGAGGAACACTGAAGCTTTCTTT
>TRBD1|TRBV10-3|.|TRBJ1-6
CAISELGQGSSYNSPLHF
TGTGCCATCAGTGAGTTAGGACAGGGAAGCTCCTATAATTCACCCCTCCACTTT
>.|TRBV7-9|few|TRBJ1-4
CASTLGLWGATNEKLFF
TGTGCCAGCACCCTAGGGCTCTGGGGGGCAACTAATGAAAAACTGTTTTTT
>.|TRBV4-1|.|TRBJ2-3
CASSQGSVGTDTQYF
TGCGCCAGCAGCCAAGGTAGCGTCGGCACAGATACGCAGTATTTT
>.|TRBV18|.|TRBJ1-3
CASSPRSGDISGNTIYF
TGTGCCAGCTCACCACGATCAGGGGACATCTCTGGAAACACCATATATTTT
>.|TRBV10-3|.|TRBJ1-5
CAISDRQGTNQPQHF
TGTGCCATCAGTGACCGGCAGGGCACGAATCAGCCCCAGCATTTT
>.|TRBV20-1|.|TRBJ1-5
CSASPHGGFSNQPQHF
TGCAGTGCTAGTCCTCATGGGGGGTTTAGCAATCAGCCCCAGCATTTT
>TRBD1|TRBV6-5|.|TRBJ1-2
CASSTPGTGSYGYTF
TGTGCCAGCAGCACTCCCGGGACAGGGAGCTATGGCTACACCTTC
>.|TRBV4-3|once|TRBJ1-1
CASSQVGAGNFEAFF
TGCGCCAGCAGCCAAGTCGGTGCGGGAAACTTTGAAGCTTTCTTT
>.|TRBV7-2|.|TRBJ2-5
CASSLQGDPQETQYF
TGTGCCAGCAGCTTACAAGGGGATCCCCAAGAGACCCAGTACTTC
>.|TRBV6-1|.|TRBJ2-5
CASSEAKLRAQYF
TGTGCCAGCAGTGAAGCTAAACTAAGAGCCCAGTACTTC
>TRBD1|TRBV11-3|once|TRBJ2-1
CASSQDRGSYNEQFF
TGTGCCAGCAGCCAGGACAGGGGCTCCTACAATGAGCAGTTCTTC
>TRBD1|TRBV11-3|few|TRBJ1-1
CASSLDRGATAFF
TGTGCCAGCAGCTTGGACAGGGGAGCGACAGCTTTCTTT
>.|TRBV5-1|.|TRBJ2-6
CASSSEDSLSGANVLTF
TGCGCCAGCAGTTCCGAAGACAGTCTCTCTGGGGCCAACGTCCTGACTTTC
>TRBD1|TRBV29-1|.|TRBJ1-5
CSVVLGQGAGQPQHF
TGCAGCGTTGTACTTGGACAGGGGGCTGGTCAGCCCCAGCATTTT
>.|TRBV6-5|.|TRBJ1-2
CASSPIDSDYGYTF
TGTGCCAGCAGTCCCATTGACAGCGACTATGGCTACACCTTC
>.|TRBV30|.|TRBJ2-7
CAWTGGGYYEQYF
TGTGCCTGGACCGGCGGGGGCTACTACGAGCAGTACTTC
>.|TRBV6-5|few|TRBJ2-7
CASRTGYEQYF
TGTGCCAGCAGGACGGGATACGAGCAGTACTTC
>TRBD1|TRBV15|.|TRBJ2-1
CATSRPPGQGKLAYNEQFF
TGTGCCACCAGCAGGCCACCGGGACAGGGGAAATTGGCCTACAATGAGCAGTTCTTC
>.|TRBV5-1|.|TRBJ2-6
CASSLAGVSTSGANVLTF
TGCGCCAGCAGCTTGGCCGGGGTTAGTACCTCTGGGGCCAACGTCCTGACTTTC
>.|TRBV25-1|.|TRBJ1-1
CASSKGVMNTEAFF
TGTGCCAGCAGTAAGGGAGTGATGAACACTGAAGCTTTCTTT
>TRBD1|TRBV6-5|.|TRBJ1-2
CASSRGGASDGYTF
TGTGCCAGCAGCCGAGGGGGCGCGTCTGACGGCTACACCTTC
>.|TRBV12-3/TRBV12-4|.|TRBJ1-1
CASSLTEQAFF
TGTGCCAGCAGTTTAACCGAGCAAGCTTTCTTT
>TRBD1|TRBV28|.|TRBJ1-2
CASSNSGGSYPSSYTF
TGTGCCAGCAGTAACTCAGGGGGCTCCTACCCCAGCAGCTACACCTTC
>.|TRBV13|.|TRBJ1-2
CASSATGHYGYTF
TGTGCCAGCAGCGCTACAGGCCACTATGGCTACACCTTC
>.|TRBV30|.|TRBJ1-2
CAWSALRLGVKGYTF
TGTGCCTGGAGTGCCCTACGCTTAGGGGTGAAGGGCTACACCTTC
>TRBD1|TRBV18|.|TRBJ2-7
CASSRGTGGSYEQYF
TGTGCCAGCTCGCGCGGGACAGGGGGTTCCTACGAGCAGTACTTC
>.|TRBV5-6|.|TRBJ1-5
CASSLSSGASNQPQHF
TGTGCCAGCAGCTTAAGTTCAGGGGCTTCTAATCAGCCCCAGCATTTT
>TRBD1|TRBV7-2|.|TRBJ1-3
CASSLGPQGAGNTIYF
TGTGCCAGCAGCTTAGGGCCACAGGGGGCTGGAAACACCATATATTTT
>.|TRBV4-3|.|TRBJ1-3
CASSQDLGQPSGNTIYF
TGCGCCAGCAGCCAAGACCTCGGACAGCCCTCTGGAAACACCATATATTTT
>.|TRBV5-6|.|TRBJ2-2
CASSIRVSVVTGELFF
TGTGCCAGCAGTATCAGGGTTTCAGTTGTCACCGGGGAGCTGTTTTTT
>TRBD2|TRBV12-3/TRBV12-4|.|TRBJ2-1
CASTGTSYNEQFF
TGTGCCAGCACCGGGACTAGCTACAATGAGCAGTTCTTC
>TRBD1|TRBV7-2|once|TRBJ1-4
CASSLKKSTGNEKLFF
TGTGCCAGCAGCTTAAAAAAGTCGACAGGGAATGAAAAACTGTTTTTT
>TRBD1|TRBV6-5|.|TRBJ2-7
CASSYETGQGPYEQYF
TGTGCCAGCAGTTACGAGACGGGACAGGGGCCCTACGAGCAGTACTTC
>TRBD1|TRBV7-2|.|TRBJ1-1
CASSLVGQGAEAFF
TGTGCCAGCAGCTTAGTTGGACAGGGGGCTGAAGCTTTCTTT
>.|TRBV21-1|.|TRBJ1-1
CASSKACGGRTEAFF
TGTGCCAGCAGCAAAGCGTGCGGGGGAAGGACTGAAGCTTTCTTT
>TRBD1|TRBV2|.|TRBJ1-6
CASSISGTANSPLHF
TGTGCCAGCAGTATATCCGGGACAGCTAATTCACCCCTCCACTTT
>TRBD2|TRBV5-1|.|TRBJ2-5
CASSLTSGGEETQYF
TGCGCCAGCAGCTTGACTAGCGGGGGGGAAGAGACCCAGTACTTC
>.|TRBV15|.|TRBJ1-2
CATSTRDTRRGYTF
TGTGCCACCAGCACCCGGGACACTCGGAGAGGCTACACCTTC
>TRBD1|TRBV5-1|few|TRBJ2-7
CASSLGPGTGVYEQYF
TGCGCCAGCAGCTTGGGACCCGGGACAGGGGTATACGAGCAGTACTTC
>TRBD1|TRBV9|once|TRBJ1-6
CASSVGADRGSNSPLHF
TGTGCCAGCAGCGTAGGAGCGGACAGGGGGTCCAATTCACCCCTCCACTTT
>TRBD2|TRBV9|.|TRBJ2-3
CASSVAGASGGISTDTQYF
TGTGCCAGCAGCGTAGCCGGTGCTAGCGGGGGGATTAGCACAGATACGCAGTATTTT
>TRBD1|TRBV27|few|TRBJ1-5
CASRADRGSQPQHF
TGTGCCAGCAGGGCAGACAGGGGTAGCCAGCCCCAGCATTTT
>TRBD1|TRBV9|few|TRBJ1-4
CASSVGTGWDEKLFF
TGTGCCAGCAGCGTCGGGACAGGGTGGGATGAAAAACTGTTTTTT
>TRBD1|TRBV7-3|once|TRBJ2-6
CASSTSGTAFSGANVLTF
TGTGCCAGCAGCACATCCGGGACAGCCTTCTCTGGGGCCAACGTCCTGACTTTC
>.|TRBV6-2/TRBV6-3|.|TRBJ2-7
CASSYSGGHEQYF
TGTGCCAGCAGTTACTCAGGGGGTCACGAGCAGTACTTC
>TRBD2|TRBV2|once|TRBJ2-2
CASSRLAGGTGELFF
TGTGCCAGCAGCCGACTAGCGGGGGGGACCGGGGAGCTGTTTTTT
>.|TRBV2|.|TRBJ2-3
CASSERSLPGDTQYF
TGTGCCAGCAGTGAAAGAAGTCTCCCAGGGGATACGCAGTATTTT
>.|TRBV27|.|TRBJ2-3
CASSRTAPDTQYF
TGTGCCAGCAGTCGGACAGCCCCAGATACGCAGTATTTT
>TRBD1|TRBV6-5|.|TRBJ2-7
CASSYDRVNVYEQYF
TGTGCCAGCAGTTACGACAGGGTCAACGTTTACGAGCAGTACTTC
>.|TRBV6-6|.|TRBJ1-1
CASSYSEYLDTEAFF
TGTGCCAGCAGTTACTCGGAGTACCTGGACACTGAAGCTTTCTTT